A selection of T cell receptor beta chains follows, all from one sample in a study of blood T cell repertoires in COVID-19. Sequenced by immunoSEQ multiplex PCR; TCRdb stores in-frame clones only, minus some. In the table there are approximately 240,000 clones, approximately 80% of which are singletons. Sample: PBMCs or T cells enriched from blood (not recorded which). The receptors were sampled from a woman in her thirties or forties with acute COVID-19. The CDR3 runs from the conserved cysteine through the conserved F or W. Each record gives: D gene, V gene, clone size, J gene, CDR3 length, CDR3 DNA, CDR3 protein. A D gene is named only where the DNA matches it firmly. Clone sizes are given selectively: once, few, many, or a class where the clone is expanded.

>-|TRBV5-6|few|TRBJ2-5|15
TGTGCCAGCAGCTTTTTGGCGGGGAACCAAGAGACCCAGTACTTC
CASSFLAGNQETQYF
>TRBD1|TRBV6-5|-|TRBJ1-2|14
TGTGCCAGCAGCGGGGACAGGGGTTCCTATGGCTACACCTTC
CASSGDRGSYGYTF
>-|TRBV4-1|-|TRBJ2-7|15
-
CASSQDFGEAYEQYF
>-|TRBV4-2|-|TRBJ1-5|15
TGTGCCAGCAGCCAAGATGAGGGAGGAGCGGGGCCCCAGCATTTT
CASSQDEGGAGPQHF
>-|TRBV21-1|-|TRBJ1-2|15
TGTGCCAGCAGCAAAGTGGGGACAGGGGATTATGGCTACACCTTC
CASSKVGTGDYGYTF
>TRBD2|TRBV7-2|-|TRBJ2-1|18
TGTGCCAGCAGCTCCGGACTAGCGGGGGGAAGCTCCTACAATGAGCAGTTCTTC
CASSSGLAGGSSYNEQFF
>TRBD2|TRBV18|-|TRBJ2-7|15
TGTGCCAGCTCAAGTGGACTAGCTAGCTCCGGGGAGCAGTACTTC
CASSSGLASSGEQYF
>-|TRBV6-5|-|TRBJ2-2|15
TGTGCCAGCAGTCCCCAAGGACCGGGGACCGGGGAGCTGTTTTTT
CASSPQGPGTGELFF
>-|TRBV9|-|TRBJ2-1|16
TGTGCCAGCAGCGTAGCTTCGGCAGGCTCCTACAATGAGCAGTTCTTC
CASSVASAGSYNEQFF
>-|TRBV7-9|-|TRBJ2-3|15
TGTGCCAGCAGCCCCCCGGACAGAGACTTAGATACGCAGTATTTT
CASSPPDRDLDTQYF
>TRBD1|TRBV9|-|TRBJ2-3|19
TGTGCCAGCAGCGTAGGGCCCCTACTACAGGGGGTAAGCACAGATACGCAGTATTTT
CASSVGPLLQGVSTDTQYF
>TRBD1|TRBV6-5|few|TRBJ2-1|13
TGTGCCAGCAGGGGACAGGGTTACAATGAGCAGTTCTTC
CASRGQGYNEQFF
>-|TRBV27|-|TRBJ2-1|15
TGTGCCAGCAGTTTTCCGGGCAGGGGGAGGAATGAGCAGTTCTTC
CASSFPGRGRNEQFF
>-|TRBV9|once|TRBJ1-6|13
TGTGCCAGCAGCGTAGACGGTAATTCACCCCTCCACTTT
CASSVDGNSPLHF
>TRBD1|TRBV5-1|-|TRBJ1-1|15
TGCGCCAGCAGCGGGGGACAGCCCTCGGGCACTGAAGCTTTCTTT
CASSGGQPSGTEAFF
>TRBD1|TRBV7-9|-|TRBJ1-2|16
TGTGCCAGCAGCTTTGTCCCGGGACAGGGATCGGGGGGCTACACCTTC
CASSFVPGQGSGGYTF
>-|TRBV13|few|TRBJ2-5|17
TGTGCCAGCAGCACCAAGACTAGTTACTGGGACCAAGAGACCCAGTACTTC
CASSTKTSYWDQETQYF
>TRBD1|TRBV19|once|TRBJ2-7|14
TGTGCCAGCACCGGGACAGGAACACCCTACGAGCAGTACTTC
CASTGTGTPYEQYF
>TRBD2|TRBV19|-|TRBJ2-2|17
TGTGCCAGTATACCGCGACTAGCGGGCCCGGGAATCGGGGAGCTGTTTTTT
CASIPRLAGPGIGELFF
>-|TRBV7-9|-|TRBJ1-1|15
TGTGCCAGCAGCTCCCCCGGGGGGTCGAACACTGAAGCTTTCTTT
CASSSPGGSNTEAFF
>-|TRBV7-3|-|TRBJ1-6|13
TGTGCCAGCAGCCTGGGCACTGATTCACCCCTCCACTTT
CASSLGTDSPLHF
>TRBD1|TRBV11-2|-|TRBJ1-6|15
TGTGCCAGCAGCTCCATGGACAGGGATGGTTCACCCCTCCACTTT
CASSSMDRDGSPLHF
>-|TRBV3-1/TRBV3-2|-|TRBJ1-1|11
TGTGCCAGCAGCCATACTACTGAAGCTTTCTTT
CASSHTTEAFF
>-|TRBV5-1|few|TRBJ2-2|15
TGCGCCAGCAGCTGGCCCCCTGACAGCACCGGGGAGCTGTTTTTT
CASSWPPDSTGELFF
>-|TRBV28|few|TRBJ1-5|17
TGTGCCAGCAGTCCCCTTCGGTCCGGGAGAGAGGGTCAGCCCCAGCATTTT
CASSPLRSGREGQPQHF
>-|TRBV6-6|-|TRBJ2-7|14
TGTGCCAGCAGTTCCGGGGGAGCCTCCTACGAGCAGTACTTC
CASSSGGASYEQYF
>TRBD1|TRBV19|-|TRBJ1-6|17
TGTGCCAGTAGCTTGCCCCCGGGACAGGGGAAGAATTCACCCCTCCACTTT
CASSLPPGQGKNSPLHF
>TRBD2|TRBV7-2|-|TRBJ2-1|18
TGTGCCAGCAGCCAAGGTAGCGGGGGTGCTAGCTCCTACAATGAGCAGTTCTTC
CASSQGSGGASSYNEQFF
>TRBD2|TRBV5-1|-|TRBJ2-1|16
TGCGCCAGCAGCTCCACGGGGCGGGGGGCCTACAATGAGCAGTTCTTC
CASSSTGRGAYNEQFF
>TRBD1|TRBV11-2|few|TRBJ1-4|15
TGTGCCAGCAGCTCATGGACAGGGGGTAATGAAAAACTGTTTTTT
CASSSWTGGNEKLFF
>-|TRBV3-1/TRBV3-2|-|TRBJ1-2|15
TGTGCCAGCAGCCCAACAGGGTCCAGGAGCTATGGCTACACCTTC
CASSPTGSRSYGYTF
>-|TRBV9|-|TRBJ1-3|13
TGTGCCAGCAGCGTGAGCTCTGGAAACACCATATATTTT
CASSVSSGNTIYF
>-|TRBV9|-|TRBJ1-2|16
TGTGCCAGCCAGAGGGGGATGGGGGAAACAACCCCTGGCTACACCTTC
CASQRGMGETTPGYTF
>TRBD2|TRBV2|few|TRBJ2-1|16
TGTGCCAGCATGGCACCCGGGACTAGCAATTACAATGAGCAGTTCTTC
CASMAPGTSNYNEQFF
>TRBD1|TRBV2|-|TRBJ2-3|18
TGTGCCAGCAGCGGAGGGACAGGGGGTCCCTTCGGCACAGATACGCAGTATTTT
CASSGGTGGPFGTDTQYF
>TRBD1|TRBV5-1|-|TRBJ1-1|14
TGCGCCAGCAGCTCACAGGGGGCGGGCACTGAAGCTTTCTTT
CASSSQGAGTEAFF
>-|TRBV27|-|TRBJ1-1|15
TGTGCCAGCTCCACAGGGCCAAACCCGAACACTGAAGCTTTCTTT
CASSTGPNPNTEAFF
>-|TRBV5-1|-|TRBJ2-3|16
TGCGCCAGCAGCTTGGACGTGGGGACTAGCACAGATACGCAGTATTTT
CASSLDVGTSTDTQYF
>TRBD1|TRBV7-2|-|TRBJ1-5|15
TGTGCCAGCAGCCGCGGACAGGTGGGCAATCAGCCCCAGCATTTT
CASSRGQVGNQPQHF
>-|TRBV6-6|-|TRBJ1-5|15
TGTGCCAGCAGTTACGGGGGGGGTAGCAATCAGCCCCAGCATTTT
CASSYGGGSNQPQHF
>TRBD2|TRBV5-6|-|TRBJ2-3|15
TGTGCCAGCAGTCTGACTAGCGGGGGGTCAGATACGCAGTATTTT
CASSLTSGGSDTQYF
>-|TRBV11-2|-|TRBJ2-5|13
TGTGCCAGCAGCCCCCAGGCCCAAGAGACCCAGTACTTC
CASSPQAQETQYF